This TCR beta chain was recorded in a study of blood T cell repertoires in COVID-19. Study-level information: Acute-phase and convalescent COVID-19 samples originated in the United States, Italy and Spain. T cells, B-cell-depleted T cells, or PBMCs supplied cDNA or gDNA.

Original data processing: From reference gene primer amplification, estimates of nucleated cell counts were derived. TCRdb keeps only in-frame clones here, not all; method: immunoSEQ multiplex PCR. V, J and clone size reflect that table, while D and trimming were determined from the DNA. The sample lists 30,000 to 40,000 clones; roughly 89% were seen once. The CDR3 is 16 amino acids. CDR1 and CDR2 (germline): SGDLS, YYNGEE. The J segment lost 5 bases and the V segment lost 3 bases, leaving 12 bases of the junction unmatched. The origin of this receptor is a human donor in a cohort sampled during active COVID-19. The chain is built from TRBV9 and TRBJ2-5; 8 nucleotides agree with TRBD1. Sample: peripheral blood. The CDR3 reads CASSERTTGVGETQYF. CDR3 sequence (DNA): TGTGCCAGCAGCGAGCGAACGACAGGGGTGGGGGAGACCCAGTACTTC.